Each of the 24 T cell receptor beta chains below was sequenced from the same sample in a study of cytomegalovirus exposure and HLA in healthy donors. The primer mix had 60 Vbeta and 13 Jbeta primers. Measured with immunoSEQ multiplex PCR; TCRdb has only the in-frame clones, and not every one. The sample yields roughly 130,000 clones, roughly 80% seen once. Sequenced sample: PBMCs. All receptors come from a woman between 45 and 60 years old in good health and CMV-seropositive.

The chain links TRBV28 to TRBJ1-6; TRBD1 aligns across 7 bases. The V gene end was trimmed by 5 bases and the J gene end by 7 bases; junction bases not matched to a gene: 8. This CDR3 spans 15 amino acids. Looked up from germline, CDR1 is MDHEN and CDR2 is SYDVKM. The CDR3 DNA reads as TGTGCCAGCAGTGCAGCCGACAGGGCCAATTCACCCCTCCACTTT. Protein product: CASSAADRANSPLHF.

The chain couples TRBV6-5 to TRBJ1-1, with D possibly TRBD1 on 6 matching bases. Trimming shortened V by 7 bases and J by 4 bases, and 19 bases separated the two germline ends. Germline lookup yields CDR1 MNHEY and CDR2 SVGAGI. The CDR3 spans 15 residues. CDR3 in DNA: TGTGCCAGCACCGCAGCGACAGGTTTCGGCACTGAAGCTTTCTTT. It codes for CASTAATGFGTEAFF.

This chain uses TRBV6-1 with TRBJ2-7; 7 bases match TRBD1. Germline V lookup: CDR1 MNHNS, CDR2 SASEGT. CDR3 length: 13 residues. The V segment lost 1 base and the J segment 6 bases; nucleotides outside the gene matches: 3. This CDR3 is CASSEEGAVEQYF. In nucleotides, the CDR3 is TGTGCCAGCAGTGAAGAGGGGGCGGTCGAGCAGTACTTC.

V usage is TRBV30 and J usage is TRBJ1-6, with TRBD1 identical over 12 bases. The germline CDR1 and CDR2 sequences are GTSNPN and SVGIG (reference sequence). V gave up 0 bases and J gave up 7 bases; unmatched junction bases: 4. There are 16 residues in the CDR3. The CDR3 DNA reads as TGTGCCTGGAGTGTACTCGGGACAGGGGGCAATTCACCCCTCCACTTT. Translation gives CAWSVLGTGGNSPLHF.

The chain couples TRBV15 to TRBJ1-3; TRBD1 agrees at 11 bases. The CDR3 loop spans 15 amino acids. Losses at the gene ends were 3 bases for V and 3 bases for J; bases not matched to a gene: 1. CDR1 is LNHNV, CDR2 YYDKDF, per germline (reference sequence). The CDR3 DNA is TGTGCCACCAGCAGGGACAGGGGGCTTGGAAACACCATATATTTT. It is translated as CATSRDRGLGNTIYF. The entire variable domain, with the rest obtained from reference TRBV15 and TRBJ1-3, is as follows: DAMVIQNPRYQVTQFGKPVTLSCSQTLNHNVMYWYQQKSSQAPKLLFHYYDKDFNNEADTPDNFQSRRPNTSFCFLDIRSPGLGDTAMYLCATSRDRGLGNTIYFGEGSWLTVV.

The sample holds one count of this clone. CDR3 amino acids: CASSASQGEQFF. In DNA form, the CDR3 reads TGTGCCAGCAGCGCGTCACAGGGTGAGCAGTTCTTC. The J gene is TRBJ2-1, the V gene TRBV7-6; a weak D match, TRBD1 (6 bases). There are 12 residues in the CDR3. V lost 5 bases and J lost 9, with 11 bases in between. Germline CDR1 reads SGHVS; CDR2 reads FNYEAQ. Full variable domain (outside the CDR3, taken from reference TRBV7-6 and TRBJ2-1): GAGVSQSPRYKVTKRGQDVALRCDPISGHVSLYWYRQALGQGPEFLTYFNYEAQQDKSGLPNDRFSAERPEGSISTLTIQRTEQRDSAMYRCASSASQGEQFFGPGTRLTVL.

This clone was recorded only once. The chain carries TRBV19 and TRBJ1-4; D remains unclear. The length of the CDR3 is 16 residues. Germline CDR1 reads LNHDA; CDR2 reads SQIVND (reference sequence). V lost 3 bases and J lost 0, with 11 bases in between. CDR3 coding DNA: TGTGCCAGTAGTATGCCAGTATCTGCAACTAATGAAAAACTGTTTTTT. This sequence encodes CASSMPVSATNEKLFF.

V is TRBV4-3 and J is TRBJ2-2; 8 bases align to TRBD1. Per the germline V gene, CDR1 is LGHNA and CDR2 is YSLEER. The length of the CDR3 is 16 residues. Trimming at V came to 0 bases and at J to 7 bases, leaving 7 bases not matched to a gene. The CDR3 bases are TGCGCCAGCAGCCAAGAACTAGGACAGGGTTTCGGGGAGCTGTTTTTT. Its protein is CASSQELGQGFGELFF.

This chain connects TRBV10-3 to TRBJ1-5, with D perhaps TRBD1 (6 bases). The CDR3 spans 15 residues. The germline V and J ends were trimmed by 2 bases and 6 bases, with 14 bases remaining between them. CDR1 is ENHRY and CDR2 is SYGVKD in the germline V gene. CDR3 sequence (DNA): TGTGCCATCAGTGAGACAGGGCCGGTCGGTCAGCCCCAGCATTTT. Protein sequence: CAISETGPVGQPQHF.

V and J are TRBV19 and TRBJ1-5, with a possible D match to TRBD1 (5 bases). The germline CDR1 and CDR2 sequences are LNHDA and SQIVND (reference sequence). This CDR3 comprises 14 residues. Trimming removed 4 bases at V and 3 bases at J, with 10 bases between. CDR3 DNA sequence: TGTGCCAGTAGTAAGGGGCAGACCAATCAGCCCCAGCATTTT. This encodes CASSKGQTNQPQHF.

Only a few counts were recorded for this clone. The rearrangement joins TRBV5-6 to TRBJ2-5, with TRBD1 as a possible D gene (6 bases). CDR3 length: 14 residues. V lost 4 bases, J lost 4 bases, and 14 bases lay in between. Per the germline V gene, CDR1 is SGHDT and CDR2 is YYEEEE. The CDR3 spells CASSLGAGGETQYF. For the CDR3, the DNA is TGTGCCAGCAGCCTGGGGGCAGGAGGAGAGACCCAGTACTTC.

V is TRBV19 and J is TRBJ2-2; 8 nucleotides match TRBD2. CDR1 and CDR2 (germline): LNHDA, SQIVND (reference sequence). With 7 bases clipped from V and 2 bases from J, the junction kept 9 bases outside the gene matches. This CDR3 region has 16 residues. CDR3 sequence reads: CASTQWAGGNTGELFF. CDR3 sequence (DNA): TGTGCCAGTACCCAATGGGCGGGGGGTAACACCGGGGAGCTGTTTTTT.

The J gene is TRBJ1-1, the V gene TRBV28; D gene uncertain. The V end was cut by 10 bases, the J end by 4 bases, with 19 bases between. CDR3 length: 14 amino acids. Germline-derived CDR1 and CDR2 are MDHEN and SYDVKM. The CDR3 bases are TGTGCCACCCGAGGTGGAGGGCAGAGCACTGAAGCTTTCTTT. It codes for CATRGGGQSTEAFF.

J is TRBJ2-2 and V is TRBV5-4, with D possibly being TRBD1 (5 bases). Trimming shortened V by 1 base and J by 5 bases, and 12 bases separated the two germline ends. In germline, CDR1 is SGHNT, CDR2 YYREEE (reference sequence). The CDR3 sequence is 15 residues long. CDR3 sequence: CASSLKGRETGELFF. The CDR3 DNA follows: TGTGCCAGCAGCTTGAAGGGGCGAGAGACCGGGGAGCTGTTTTTT.

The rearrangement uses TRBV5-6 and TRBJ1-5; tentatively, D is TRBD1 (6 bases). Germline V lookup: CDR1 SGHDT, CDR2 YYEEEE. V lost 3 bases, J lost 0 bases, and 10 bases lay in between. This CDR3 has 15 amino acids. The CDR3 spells CASSSQGLSNQPQHF. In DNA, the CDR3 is TGTGCCAGCAGCTCACAGGGCCTTAGCAATCAGCCCCAGCATTTT.

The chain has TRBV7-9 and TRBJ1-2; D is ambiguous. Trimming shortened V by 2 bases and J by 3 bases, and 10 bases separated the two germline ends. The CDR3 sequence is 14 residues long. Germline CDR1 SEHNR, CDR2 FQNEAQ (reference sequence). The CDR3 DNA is TGTGCCAGCAGCTTACAGTTGTCAGACTATGGCTACACCTTC. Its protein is CASSLQLSDYGYTF.

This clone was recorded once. CDR3 nucleotides: TGTGCCAGCAGATCCGGGACAGTCTTTAATGAGCAGTTCTTC. Encoded protein: CASRSGTVFNEQFF. The chain has TRBV27 and TRBJ2-1, with 7 bases lining up with TRBD1. The junction had 9 bases not matched to a gene; V was cut back by 6 bases and J by 7 bases. Germline-derived CDR1 and CDR2 are MNHEY and SMNVEV (reference sequence). The CDR3 length is 14 residues.

The CDR3 DNA sequence: TGTGCCAGCAGTTATTGTGCAGGCCGGGGGCAAGAGACCCAGTACTTC. Amino acids: CASSYCAGRGQETQYF. The rearrangement links TRBV6-9 to TRBJ2-5; a possible D gene is TRBD2 (6 bases). The CDR3 covers 16 residues. V shed 1 base and J shed 2 bases, with 14 bases lying between them. In germline, CDR1 is MNHGY, CDR2 SVAAGI.

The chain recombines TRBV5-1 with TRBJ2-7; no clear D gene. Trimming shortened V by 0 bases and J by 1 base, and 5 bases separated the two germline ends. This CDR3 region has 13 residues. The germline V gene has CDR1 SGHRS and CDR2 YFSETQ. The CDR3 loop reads CASSLAGSYEQYF. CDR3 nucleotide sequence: TGCGCCAGCAGCTTGGCCGGTTCCTACGAGCAGTACTTC.

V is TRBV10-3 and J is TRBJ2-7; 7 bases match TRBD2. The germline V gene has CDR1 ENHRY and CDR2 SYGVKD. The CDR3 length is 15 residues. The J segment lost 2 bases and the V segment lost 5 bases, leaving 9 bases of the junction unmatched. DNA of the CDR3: TGTGCCATCAGTATTCCCCGGGAGGCGACCTACGAGCAGTACTTC. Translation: CAISIPREATYEQYF.

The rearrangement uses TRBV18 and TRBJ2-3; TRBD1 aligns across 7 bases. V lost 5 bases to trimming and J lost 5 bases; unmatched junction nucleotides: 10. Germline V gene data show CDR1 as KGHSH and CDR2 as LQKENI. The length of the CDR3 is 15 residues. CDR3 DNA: TGTGCCAGCTCAGCCTCGACAGGGAATGGAGATACGCAGTATTTT. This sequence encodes CASSASTGNGDTQYF.

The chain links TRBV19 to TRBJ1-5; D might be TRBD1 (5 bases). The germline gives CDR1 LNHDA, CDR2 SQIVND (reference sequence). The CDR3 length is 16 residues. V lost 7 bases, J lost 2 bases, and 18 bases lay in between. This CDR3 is CASTPDSGNGNQPQHF. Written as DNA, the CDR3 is TGTGCCAGTACCCCCGACAGTGGGAACGGCAATCAGCCCCAGCATTTT.

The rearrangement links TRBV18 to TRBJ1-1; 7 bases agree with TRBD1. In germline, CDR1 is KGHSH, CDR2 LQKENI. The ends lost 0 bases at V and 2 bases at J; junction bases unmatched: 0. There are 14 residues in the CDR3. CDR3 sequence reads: CASSPPGGNTEAFF. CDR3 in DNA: TGTGCCAGCTCACCACCAGGGGGCAACACTGAAGCTTTCTTT.

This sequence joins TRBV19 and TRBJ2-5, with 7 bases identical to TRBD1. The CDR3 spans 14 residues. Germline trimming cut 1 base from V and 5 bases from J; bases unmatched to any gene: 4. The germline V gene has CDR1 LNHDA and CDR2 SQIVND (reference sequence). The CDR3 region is CASSIGQGVETQYF. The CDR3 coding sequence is TGTGCCAGTAGTATAGGGCAGGGGGTGGAGACCCAGTACTTC.